These 25 T cell receptor beta chains originate from one sample sequenced in a study of cytomegalovirus exposure and HLA in healthy donors. PCR primers comprised 60 Vbeta and 13 Jbeta primers. Libraries were prepared by immunoSEQ multiplex PCR; TCRdb keeps only in-frame clonotypes and omits some of them. The table has approximately 300,000 clones, about 80% seen once. The specimen was PBMCs. The receptors here all came from a girl aged 2-10 years in good health and CMV-seronegative.

V and J are TRBV5-8 and TRBJ2-1, with TRBD2 as a possible D gene (7 bases). CDR1 is SGHTS, CDR2 YDEGEE, per germline. Trimming removed 4 bases from V and 2 bases from J, with 13 bases in between. The CDR3 has 15 amino acids. For the CDR3, the DNA is TGTGCCAGCAGCCCCCGGGGGGCCGCCTACAATGAGCAGTTCTTC. It translates to CASSPRGAAYNEQFF.

The chain links TRBV5-4 to TRBJ1-2, with 7 nucleotides matching TRBD1. After removal of 0 bases from V and 0 bases from J, the junction contained 2 bases not matched to a gene. This CDR3 has 15 amino acids. The germline CDR1 and CDR2 sequences are SGHNT and YYREEE (reference sequence). The CDR3 DNA is TGTGCCAGCAGCTTGGGGACAGGTACTAACTATGGCTACACCTTC. This translates into CASSLGTGTNYGYTF. Supplemented by reference TRBV5-4 and TRBJ1-2, the full variable domain reads ETGVTQSPTHLIKTRGQQVTLRCSSQSGHNTVSWYQQALGQGPQFIFQYYREEENGRGNFPPRFSGLQFPNYSSELNVNALELDDSALYLCASSLGTGTNYGYTFGSGTRLTVV.

CDR3 nucleotide sequence: TGCAGCGTTGCAAACAGGGCCATGGGGGGCTACACCTTC. Protein product: CSVANRAMGGYTF. The gene calls are TRBV29-1 and TRBJ1-2; possible D gene TRBD1, 6 bases. The CDR3 spans 13 residues. Germline CDR1 reads SQVTM; CDR2 reads ANQGSEA. The germline V and J ends were trimmed by 4 bases and 8 bases, with 17 bases remaining between them.

The genes are TRBV6-5 and TRBJ2-1; TRBD2 aligns across 8 bases. J gave up 8 bases and V 5 bases, and 8 bases lay outside the gene matches. This CDR3 spans 14 amino acids. Per germline, CDR1 MNHEY and CDR2 SVGAGI. The DNA for the CDR3 is TGTGCCAGCAGTACACTGACTAGCGAGGATGAGCAGTTCTTC. Amino acids: CASSTLTSEDEQFF.

In this sample, this clone turned up a few times. The V call is TRBV7-9, the J call TRBJ2-1, with D possibly being TRBD1 (5 bases). Germline values: CDR1 SEHNR, CDR2 FQNEAQ (reference sequence). This CDR3 spans 14 amino acids. Trimming took off 3 bases at V and 6 bases at J, with 12 bases between the two ends. CDR3 residues: CASSFGDRSNEQFF. CDR3 coding DNA: TGTGCCAGCAGCTTTGGTGACAGATCCAATGAGCAGTTCTTC.

The chain links TRBV30 to TRBJ1-4; 7 bases are shared with TRBD1. CDR3 length: 12 residues. V gave up 2 bases and J gave up 12 bases; unmatched junction bases: 6. CDR1 is GTSNPN and CDR2 is SVGIG in the germline V gene (reference sequence). The CDR3 is CAWSWDSLELFF. The CDR3 nucleotides are TGTGCCTGGAGTTGGGACAGCCTCGAACTGTTTTTT.

The V gene is TRBV14, the J gene TRBJ2-7, with TRBD2 as a possible D gene (5 bases). The length of the CDR3 is 13 residues. V lost 4 bases and J lost 6, with 13 bases in between. Per germline, CDR1 SGHDN and CDR2 FVKESK. In DNA form, the CDR3 reads TGTGCCAGCAGCCTCGGGGTCGGTGTCGAGCAGTACTTC. It codes for CASSLGVGVEQYF.

V and J are TRBV15 and TRBJ2-1, with 7 bases fitting TRBD2. The germline V gene encodes CDR1 LNHNV and CDR2 YYDKDF (reference sequence). Unmatched junction bases numbered 15, after V lost 4 bases and J lost 9 bases. The CDR3 has 16 residues. DNA of the CDR3: TGTGCCACCAGCACCCGTATGACTAGCTTTACGGGTGAGCAGTTCTTC. It codes for CATSTRMTSFTGEQFF.

The CDR3: CASNPGQPFGELFF. The CDR3 region has the DNA TGCGCCAGCAACCCGGGACAGCCATTCGGGGAGCTGTTTTTT. The V call is TRBV5-1, the J call TRBJ2-2; 7 positions agree with TRBD1. J gave up 7 bases and V 6 bases, and 9 bases lay outside the gene matches. Germline CDR1 reads SGHRS; CDR2 reads YFSETQ. The CDR3 runs 14 residues.

The rearrangement links TRBV5-1 to TRBJ2-7; TRBD1 aligns across 8 bases. The V gene's germline CDR1 is SGHRS and CDR2 YFSETQ. The CDR3 sequence is 15 residues long. After removal of 2 bases from V and 3 bases from J, the junction contained 7 bases not matched to a gene. CDR3 in amino acids: CASSLFQGAVYEQYF. In nucleotides, the CDR3 is TGCGCCAGCAGCTTATTTCAGGGGGCAGTCTACGAGCAGTACTTC.

This CDR3 reads CASSWSGRADDEQYF. Here the CDR3 DNA reads TGTGCCAGCAGTTGGAGCGGGAGGGCAGACGACGAGCAGTACTTC. The chain combines TRBV28 with TRBJ2-7; 10 bases align to TRBD2. In germline, CDR1 is MDHEN, CDR2 SYDVKM. This CDR3 spans 15 amino acids. The junction had 8 bases not matched to a gene; V was cut back by 4 bases and J by 5 bases.

Points on this clone: The junction and the germline gene differ at one end; a read error may be behind it. The chain couples TRBV7-9 to TRBJ1-5, with D maybe TRBD1 (5 bases). This CDR3 has 16 residues. CDR1 and CDR2 from the germline V gene are SEHNR and FQNEAQ (reference sequence). DNA of the CDR3: TGTTCCAGCAGCTTCGGGGGACCGAGAAGCAATCAGCCCCAGCATTTT. Translation: CSSSFGGPRSNQPQHF.

The chain joins TRBV28 to TRBJ2-5, with 9 bases identical to TRBD2. CDR1 MDHEN and CDR2 SYDVKM come from the germline V gene. The CDR3 extends over 15 amino acids. The J segment lost 4 bases and the V segment lost 4 bases, leaving 7 bases of the junction unmatched. The CDR3 protein is CASSSGGGVVETQYF. In nucleotides, the CDR3 is TGTGCCAGCAGTTCTGGCGGGGGGGTTGTAGAGACCCAGTACTTC.

This clone was picked up a small number of times. V and J are TRBV19 and TRBJ1-5, with 8 bases fitting TRBD1. The CDR3 consists of 15 residues. V lost 5 bases to trimming and J lost 4 bases; unmatched junction nucleotides: 7. The germline V gene has CDR1 LNHDA and CDR2 SQIVND (reference sequence). The DNA of the CDR3 is TGTGCCAGTAGTCCCGGGACAGGTAGAAATCAGCCCCAGCATTTT. It specifies CASSPGTGRNQPQHF.

The V and J genes are TRBV6-5 and TRBJ1-2; D is unresolved. The CDR3 has 15 residues. The V and J ends lost 2 bases and 3 bases respectively, with 13 bases between them. The germline V gene encodes CDR1 MNHEY and CDR2 SVGAGI. The CDR3 is CASSYEGHGYYGYTF. Here the CDR3 DNA reads TGTGCCAGCAGTTACGAGGGCCACGGCTACTATGGCTACACCTTC.

This clone was recorded once. The chain has TRBV2 and TRBJ2-5; TRBD1 is a possible D gene (6 bases). Between the trimmed V and J ends, which lost 7 bases and 1 base, there was a span of 25 bases. CDR3 length: 18 amino acids. The germline V gene encodes CDR1 SNHLY and CDR2 FYNNEI. CDR3 loop: CASMDRFIPWGPQETQYF. Written as DNA, the CDR3 is TGTGCCAGCATGGACAGATTCATCCCTTGGGGTCCCCAAGAGACCCAGTACTTC.

J is TRBJ2-1 and V is TRBV28, with 10 bases fitting TRBD1. The V and J ends lost 3 bases and 6 bases, in that order; junction bases with no gene match: 8. This CDR3 contains 16 residues. The germline CDR1 and CDR2 sequences are MDHEN and SYDVKM. CDR3 sequence reads: CASSFRGQGVSNEQFF. CDR3 nucleotide sequence: TGTGCCAGCAGTTTTCGCGGACAGGGGGTCTCCAATGAGCAGTTCTTC.

V is TRBV11-2 and J is TRBJ2-3; D gene uncertain. Between the trimmed V and J ends, which lost 1 base and 3 bases, there was a span of 8 bases. CDR3 size: 14 residues. Germline V CDR1 and CDR2: SGHAT, FQNNGV. The CDR3 protein is CASSLVSSTDTQYF. Here the CDR3 DNA reads TGTGCCAGCAGCTTAGTTTCTTCGACAGATACGCAGTATTTT.

A single count supports this clone. The chain combines TRBV5-6 with TRBJ2-5; TRBD1 matches at 8 bases. The J call is doubtful: the DNA matches TRBJ2-7 better. Germline V gene lookup returns CDR1 SGHDT and CDR2 YYEEEE. The CDR3 covers 14 residues. As DNA, the CDR3 is TGTGCCAGCACCCGACAGGGGAGCTCCTACGAGCAGTACTTC. Amino acids: CASTRQGSSYEQYF.

V and J are TRBV9 and TRBJ1-1; 7 positions match TRBD1. The J segment lost 7 bases and the V segment lost 4 bases, leaving 10 bases of the junction unmatched. This CDR3 has 14 residues. Germline V gives CDR1 SGDLS, CDR2 YYNGEE. DNA of the CDR3: TGTGCCAGCAGCCCAGGGGGGACAACCTTTGAAGCTTTCTTT. This codes for CASSPGGTTFEAFF.

The chain has TRBV6-1 and TRBJ1-6; D call uncertain. V lost 3 bases, J lost 8 bases, and 5 bases lay in between. CDR1 and CDR2 from the germline V gene are MNHNS and SASEGT. This CDR3 is built from 12 residues. The CDR3 loop reads CASSESYSPLHF. DNA for the CDR3: TGTGCCAGCAGTGAGTCGTATTCACCCCTCCACTTT.

The CDR3 loop is CAWIGRQGQLKETQYF. As DNA, the CDR3 is TGTGCCTGGATAGGTCGACAGGGCCAACTCAAAGAGACCCAGTACTTC. The chain has TRBV30 and TRBJ2-5; TRBD1 matches at 7 bases. The CDR3 has 16 amino acids. Germline CDR1 GTSNPN, CDR2 SVGIG (reference sequence). V lost 4 bases to trimming and J lost 3 bases; unmatched junction nucleotides: 14.

The genes are TRBV9 and TRBJ1-1; no reliable D call. Germline V CDR1 and CDR2: SGDLS, YYNGEE. V lost 4 bases, J lost 5 bases, and 12 bases lay in between. CDR3 size: 13 residues. The CDR3 bases are TGTGCCAGCAGCCTAGGGAGTTCTACTGAAGCTTTCTTT. This codes for CASSLGSSTEAFF.

J is TRBJ1-3 and V is TRBV6-5; D ambiguous. Trimming left V 6 bases short and J 2 bases short, with 8 bases between. This CDR3 comprises 13 residues. CDR1 and CDR2 (germline): MNHEY, SVGAGI. CDR3 DNA: TGTGCCAGCAGACCGGTGGCTGGAAACACCATATATTTT. Translation gives CASRPVAGNTIYF.

Comments on this clone: The limits of the CDR3 on the DNA are not certain, so only TCRdb's listed CDR3 is given. J is TRBJ1-5 and V is TRBV28. The CDR3 has 11 amino acids, counting both end residues. Germline assignment: CDR1 MDHEN and CDR2 SYDVKM. The CDR3 here is CASSTSGRQHF.